This T cell receptor (beta chain) appears in the sequencing data of a study of T cells in localized non-small cell lung cancer. Produced via immunoSEQ multiplex PCR; TCRdb's table is partial and in-frame only. The sample holds a few thousand clones, 85% seen once. V dropped 5 bases and J dropped 7 bases, with 14 bases sitting between them. The CDR3 has 13 amino acids. Germline CDR1 is SGHAT and CDR2 is FQNNGV. Points from the study as a whole: Median around 62 top-100 tumor clones were shared with paired adjacent lung. In uninvolved adjacent lung, T cell clonality reached its highest value, exceeding tumor. Heterogeneity is still possible, as just one tumor region was sequenced.

Remarks on this clone: The target antigen is unknown.

This rearrangement joins TRBV11-2 to TRBJ1-2; D is uncertain. Sequencing used PBMCs, obtained before any cancer treatment. The source is a woman aged 40-69 years with stage II lung adenocarcinoma. The CDR3 region is CASSEMGSGGYTF. CDR3 in DNA: TGTGCCAGCAGCGAGATGGGTTCTGGTGGCTACACCTTC.